What follows are 4 T cell receptor beta chains derived from one specimen sequenced in a study of vaccination effects on CD4 cells after COVID-19. Their recognized antigens are unknown. Ahead of sequencing, the ViraFEST assay grew antigen-specific CD4+ T cells using viral peptide pools. Following a roughly 9-day culture, CD4+ T cells were purified. BNT162b2 vaccine or mRNA-1273 vaccine was given to participants in two doses. Repertoires were generated with immunoSEQ multiplex PCR, while TCRdb's copy carries only in-frame clones and drops some. The sample comprises 29,000 or so clones, 74% of which are singletons, and about a sixth rests with the top ten. The starting material was CD4+ T cells from PBMCs cultured with HCoV-OC43 spike peptides, obtained after COVID-19 vaccination. The sample's subset: HCoV-OC43 spike overlapping peptide pool stimulation. All receptors derive from a human donor who received a COVID-19 vaccine.

By sample fraction, this clone is medium-sized. CDR3 nucleotide sequence: TGTGCCAGCAGGGACAGGGGGACAGATACGCAGTATTTT. Amino acid sequence: CASRDRGTDTQYF. The chain carries TRBV2 and TRBJ2-3; TRBD1 matches at 10 bases. The germline V gene encodes CDR1 SNHLY and CDR2 FYNNEI. V lost 6 bases to trimming and J lost 3 bases; unmatched junction nucleotides: 0. The CDR3 has 13 amino acids.

This chain joins TRBV19 and TRBJ1-2, with D perhaps matching TRBD1 (6 bases). Trimming removed 1 base from V and 4 bases from J, with 13 bases in between. The germline gives CDR1 LNHDA, CDR2 SQIVND (reference sequence). The CDR3 totals 15 residues. The CDR3 nucleotides read TGTGCCAGTAGTATAGGCGGAACAGGGTCCTATGGCTACACCTTC. Translated, it gives CASSIGGTGSYGYTF.

The chain's CDR3 is CASLGLAVQETQYF. CDR3 nucleotide sequence: TGTGCCAGCCTTGGACTAGCGGTCCAAGAGACCCAGTACTTC. This sequence joins TRBV2 and TRBJ2-5; 10 bases agree with TRBD2. Germline CDR1 is SNHLY and CDR2 is FYNNEI. V was clipped by 8 bases and J by 1 base; unmatched bases: 4. The length of the CDR3 is 14 residues.

This clone has only one observation. The V call is TRBV9, the J call TRBJ1-5; D not resolved. CDR1 and CDR2 (germline): SGDLS, YYNGEE. V dropped 4 bases and J dropped 4 bases, with 15 bases sitting between them. CDR3 length equals 15 residues. CDR3 bases: TGTGCCAGCAGCTCTACACCACAAAGTAATCAGCCCCAGCATTTT. Translating gives CASSSTPQSNQPQHF.